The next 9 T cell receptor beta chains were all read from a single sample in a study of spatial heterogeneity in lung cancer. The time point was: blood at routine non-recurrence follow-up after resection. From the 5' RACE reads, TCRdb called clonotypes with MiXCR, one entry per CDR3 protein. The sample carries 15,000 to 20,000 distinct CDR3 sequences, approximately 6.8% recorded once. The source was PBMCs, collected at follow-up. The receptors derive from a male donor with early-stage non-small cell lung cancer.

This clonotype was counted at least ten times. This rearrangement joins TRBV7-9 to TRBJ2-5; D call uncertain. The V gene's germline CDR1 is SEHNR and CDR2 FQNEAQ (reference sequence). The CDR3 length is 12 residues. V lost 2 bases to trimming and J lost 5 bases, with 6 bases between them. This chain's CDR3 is CASSLTAETQYF. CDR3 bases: TGTGCCAGCAGCTTAACCGCGGAGACCCAGTACTTC.

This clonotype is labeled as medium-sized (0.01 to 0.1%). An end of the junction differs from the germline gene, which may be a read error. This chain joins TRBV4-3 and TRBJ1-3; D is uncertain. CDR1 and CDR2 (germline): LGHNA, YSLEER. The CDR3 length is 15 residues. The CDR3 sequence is CASSQDAVSGNTIYF. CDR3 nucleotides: TGCGCCAGCAGCCAAGACGCAGTATCTGGGAACACCATATATTTT.

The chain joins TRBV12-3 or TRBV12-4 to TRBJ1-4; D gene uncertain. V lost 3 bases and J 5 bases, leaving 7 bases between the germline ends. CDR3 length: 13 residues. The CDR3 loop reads CASSFTGNEKLFF. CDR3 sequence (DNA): TGTGCCAGCAGTTTCACCGGGAATGAAAAACTGTTTTTT.

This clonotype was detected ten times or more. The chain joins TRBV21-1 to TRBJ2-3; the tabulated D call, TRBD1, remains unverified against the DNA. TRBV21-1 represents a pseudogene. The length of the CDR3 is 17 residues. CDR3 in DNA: TGTGCCAGCAGTACCCCTGGGAAAGGTCCCCGCTTTTATACGCAGTATTTT. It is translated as CASSTPGKGPRFYTQYF.

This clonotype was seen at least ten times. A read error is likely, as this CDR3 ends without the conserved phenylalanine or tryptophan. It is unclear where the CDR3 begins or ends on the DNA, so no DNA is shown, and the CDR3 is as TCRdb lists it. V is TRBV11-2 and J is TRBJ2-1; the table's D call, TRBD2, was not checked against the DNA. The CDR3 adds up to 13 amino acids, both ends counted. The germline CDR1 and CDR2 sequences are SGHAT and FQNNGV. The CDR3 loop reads CASSLAVGLAGQL.

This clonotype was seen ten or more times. The CDR3: CASSLNVQPQHF. CDR3 nucleotides: TGTGCCAGCAGTTTAAATGTACAGCCCCAGCATTTT. The chain recombines TRBV12-3 or TRBV12-4 with TRBJ1-5; D remains unclear. The germline V and J ends were trimmed by 2 bases and 7 bases, with 6 bases remaining between them. The CDR3 is 12 amino acids.

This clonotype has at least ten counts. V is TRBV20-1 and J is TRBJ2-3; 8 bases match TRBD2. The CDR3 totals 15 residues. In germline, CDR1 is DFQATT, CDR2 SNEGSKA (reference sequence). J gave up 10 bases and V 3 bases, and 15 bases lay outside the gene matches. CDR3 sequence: CSARRAGDQDGAQYF. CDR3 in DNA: TGCAGTGCTAGGCGAGCGGGAGATCAAGATGGTGCGCAGTATTTT.

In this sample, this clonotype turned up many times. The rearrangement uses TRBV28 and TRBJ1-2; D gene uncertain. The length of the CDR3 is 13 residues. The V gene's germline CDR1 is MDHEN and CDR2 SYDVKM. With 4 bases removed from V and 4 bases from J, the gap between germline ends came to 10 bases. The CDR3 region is CASSSTKLYGYTF. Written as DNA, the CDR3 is TGTGCCAGCAGTTCAACCAAACTCTATGGCTACACCTTC.

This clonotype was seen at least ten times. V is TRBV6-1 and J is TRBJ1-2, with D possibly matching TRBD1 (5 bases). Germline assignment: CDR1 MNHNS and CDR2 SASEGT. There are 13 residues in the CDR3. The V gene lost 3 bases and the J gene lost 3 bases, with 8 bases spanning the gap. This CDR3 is CASSDGTDYGYTF. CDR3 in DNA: TGTGCCAGCAGTGACGGGACGGACTATGGCTACACCTTC.